This passage covers 11 T cell receptor beta chains from one sample sequenced in a study of OX40 agonist ivuxolimab in advanced cancers. Clones were sequenced by immunoSEQ multiplex PCR, and TCRdb holds only the in-frame ones, with some missing. The top ten clones hold 4.5% to 7.5% of a sample with roughly 76,000 clones, about 89% of them seen once. The sequenced sample was CD4+ or CD8+ T cells sorted from blood, obtained in a trial of the OX40 agonist ivuxolimab. These receptors were collected from an adult with an advanced solid tumor such as melanoma, head and neck, liver or kidney cancer.

This clone is medium-sized within its sample. The chain joins TRBV15 to TRBJ2-6, with no clear D. CDR1 and CDR2 (germline): LNHNV, YYDKDF (reference sequence). The CDR3 extends over 16 amino acids. V was cut by 0 bases and J by 0 bases, with 6 bases left in between. CDR3 region: CATSRDFSSGANVLTF. DNA of the CDR3: TGTGCCACCAGCAGAGATTTTAGCTCTGGGGCCAACGTCCTGACTTTC. The whole variable domain, filled in from reference TRBV15 and TRBJ2-6, reads DAMVIQNPRYQVTQFGKPVTLSCSQTLNHNVMYWYQQKSSQAPKLLFHYYDKDFNNEADTPDNFQSRRPNTSFCFLDIRSPGLGDTAMYLCATSRDFSSGANVLTFGAGSRLTVL.

The chain links TRBV9 to TRBJ2-1, with 7 bases lining up with TRBD2. This CDR3 is 15 amino acids long. Germline loops: CDR1 SGDLS, CDR2 YYNGEE. V lost 3 bases and J lost 7; bases outside the gene matches: 10. CDR3 amino acids: CASSASGTTRNEQFF. The CDR3 DNA sequence: TGTGCCAGCAGCGCTTCCGGGACTACGAGAAATGAGCAGTTCTTC. Together with reference TRBV9 and TRBJ2-1, the CDR3 gives the full variable domain: DSGVTQTPKHLITATGQRVTLRCSPRSGDLSVYWYQQSLDQGLQFLIQYYNGEERAKGNILERFSAQQFPDLHSELNLSSLELGDSALYFCASSASGTTRNEQFFGPGTRLTVL.

A note on this clone: An end of the junction differs from the germline gene, which may be a read error. The CDR3 loop reads CASSQGDDYDF. DNA of the CDR3: TGCGCCAGCAGCCAAGGGGACGACTATGATTTT. This chain uses TRBV4-1 with TRBJ2-3; the D call may be TRBD1 or TRBD2 (5 bases each). This CDR3 region has 11 residues. Germline V gene data show CDR1 as MGHRA and CDR2 as YSYEKL.

The rearrangement links TRBV7-9 to TRBJ2-3; D may be TRBD2 (5 bases). The V end lost 2 bases, the J end lost 2 bases, and 8 bases lay between the germline ends. CDR1 is SEHNR, CDR2 FQNEAQ, per germline (reference sequence). The CDR3 sequence is 14 residues long. The CDR3 bases are TGTGCCAGCAGCTTACTTCTAGCCACAGATACGCAGTATTTT. As protein: CASSLLLATDTQYF.

This clone was detected only once. The V gene is TRBV27, the J gene TRBJ1-1; D might be TRBD1 (6 bases). V lost 3 bases and J lost 4, with 18 bases in between. The CDR3 contains 16 residues. CDR1 and CDR2 (germline): MNHEY, SMNVEV (reference sequence). The CDR3 sequence: CASSLGGSEQGTEAFF. The CDR3 region has the DNA TGTGCCAGCAGTTTGGGGGGTTCGGAACAGGGCACTGAAGCTTTCTTT.

The rearrangement joins TRBV7-9 to TRBJ2-7, with 7 bases identical to TRBD1. J gave up 0 bases and V 5 bases, and 7 bases lay outside the gene matches. In germline, CDR1 is SEHNR, CDR2 FQNEAQ (reference sequence). The CDR3 totals 15 residues. CDR3 in DNA: TGTGCCAGCAGCCTAAGACGACAGGGCTCCTACGAGCAGTACTTC. Its translation: CASSLRRQGSYEQYF.

Only a few counts were recorded for this clone. The chain recombines TRBV4-3 with TRBJ1-1; 7 nucleotides agree with TRBD1. The CDR3 is 15 amino acids. V shed 6 bases, J shed 0 bases, and the junction held 7 bases outside the gene matches. The germline V gene has CDR1 LGHNA and CDR2 YSLEER. CDR3 bases: TGCGCCAGCAGGGACCGGGACAGCTTGAACACTGAAGCTTTCTTT. Translating gives CASRDRDSLNTEAFF.

This chain joins TRBV29-1 and TRBJ2-5, with D possibly matching TRBD1 (6 bases). The CDR3 is 14 amino acids. V lost 5 bases and J lost 5, with 18 bases in between. Germline CDR1 reads SQVTM; CDR2 reads ANQGSEA. The CDR3 DNA reads as TGCAGCGTTTTATATACAGGGTTGGGGGAGACCCAGTACTTC. Protein: CSVLYTGLGETQYF.

This chain connects TRBV10-2 to TRBJ1-1; D unresolved. V lost 6 bases and J lost 5, with 10 bases in between. Per the germline V gene, CDR1 is WSHSY and CDR2 is SAAADI. The CDR3 covers 12 residues. The CDR3 region has the DNA TGCGCCAGCAGGGAGGCTGCGACTGAAGCTTTCTTT. Translation: CASREAATEAFF.

V is TRBV6-5 and J is TRBJ2-1, with D unclear. CDR3 length: 13 residues. Germline V lookup: CDR1 MNHEY, CDR2 SVGAGI. V was pared by 2 bases and J by 11 bases, with 13 bases between. CDR3 loop: CASSYGSLRKQFF. The CDR3 DNA reads TGTGCCAGCAGTTACGGAAGTTTGAGAAAGCAGTTCTTC.

This clone was counted between two and nine times. The chain links TRBV7-9 to TRBJ2-1; 7 nucleotides align to TRBD2. V gave up 4 bases and J gave up 7 bases; unmatched junction bases: 10. This CDR3 comprises 15 residues. From germline, CDR1 is SEHNR and CDR2 FQNEAQ (reference sequence). The CDR3 loop reads CASSSERTRGNEQFF. In DNA, the CDR3 is TGTGCCAGCAGCTCCGAAAGGACTAGAGGGAATGAGCAGTTCTTC.